This T cell receptor beta chain was captured in a study of blood T cells in healthy people across ages. The study's findings and limits: CMV infection status of these donors was not known. A roughly linear age-dependent decrease characterized TCR beta diversity per million T cells.

This CDR3 is built from 12 residues. Per germline, CDR1 DFQATT and CDR2 SNEGSKA (reference sequence). The V and J ends lost 7 bases and 5 bases, in that order; junction bases with no gene match: 4. Sample-barcoded 5' priming and a J-beta primer mix drove a second PCR of 7 to 11 cycles. One entry per CDR3 protein results from TCRdb running MiXCR on the 5' RACE reads. The sample has 1.5 million to 2 million distinct CDR3 sequences; about 49% are singletons. Remarks on this clonotype: Its specificity is unknown.

This chain links TRBV20-1 with TRBJ1-2; TRBD1 matches at 10 bases. The source is a woman between 40 and 55 years old in good health. Material for sequencing was blood. The DNA of the CDR3 is TGCAGTGGGACAGGGGGAGGGTATGGCTACACCTTC. This gives the protein CSGTGGGYGYTF.